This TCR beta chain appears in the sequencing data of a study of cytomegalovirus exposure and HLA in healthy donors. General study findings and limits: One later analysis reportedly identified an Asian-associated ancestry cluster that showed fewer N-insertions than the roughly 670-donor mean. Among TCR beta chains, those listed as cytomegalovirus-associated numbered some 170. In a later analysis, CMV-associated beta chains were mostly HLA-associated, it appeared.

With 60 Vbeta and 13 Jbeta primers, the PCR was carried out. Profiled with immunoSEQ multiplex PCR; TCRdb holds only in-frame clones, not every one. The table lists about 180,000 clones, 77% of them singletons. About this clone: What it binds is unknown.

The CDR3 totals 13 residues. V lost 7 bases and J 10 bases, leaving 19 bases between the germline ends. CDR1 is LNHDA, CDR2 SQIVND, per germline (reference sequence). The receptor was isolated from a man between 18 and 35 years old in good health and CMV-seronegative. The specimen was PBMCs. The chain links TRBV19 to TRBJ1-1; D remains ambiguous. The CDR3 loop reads CASTPPMRSSAFF. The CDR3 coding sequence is TGTGCCAGTACCCCCCCAATGAGAAGCTCAGCTTTCTTT.